This entry concerns a single T cell receptor beta chain. Its cognate antigen is unknown. Germline lookup yields CDR1 MNHEY and CDR2 SMNVEV (reference sequence). This CDR3 spans 15 amino acids. V was shortened by 5 bases and J by 2 bases, with 16 bases between the two germline ends. This record belongs to a study of T cell repertoires in cytomegalovirus infection. On the study more broadly: TCR beta signatures that were public indicated CMV infection and matching HLA type. General study findings and limits: The ex vivo response showed dominance by HLA-C-restricted CMV-specific TCR beta clonotypes.

TCRdb fed the reads into MiXCR, producing one record per CDR3 protein. Counted here are roughly 700,000 distinct CDR3 sequences, around 31% occurring once; the ten biggest clones make up 18%. The sequence was obtained from a human donor in good health (CMV status not recorded). Some clones in this sample may be carry-over from other donors' samples. Sequenced here: cultured PBMCs, sampled from culture after CMV antigen stimulation. The chain has TRBV27 and TRBJ2-7; tentatively, D is TRBD1 (5 bases). As DNA, the CDR3 is TGTGCCAGCAGTGCAGACAGCCGTCTTACCTACGAGCAGTACTTC. Translation gives CASSADSRLTYEQYF.